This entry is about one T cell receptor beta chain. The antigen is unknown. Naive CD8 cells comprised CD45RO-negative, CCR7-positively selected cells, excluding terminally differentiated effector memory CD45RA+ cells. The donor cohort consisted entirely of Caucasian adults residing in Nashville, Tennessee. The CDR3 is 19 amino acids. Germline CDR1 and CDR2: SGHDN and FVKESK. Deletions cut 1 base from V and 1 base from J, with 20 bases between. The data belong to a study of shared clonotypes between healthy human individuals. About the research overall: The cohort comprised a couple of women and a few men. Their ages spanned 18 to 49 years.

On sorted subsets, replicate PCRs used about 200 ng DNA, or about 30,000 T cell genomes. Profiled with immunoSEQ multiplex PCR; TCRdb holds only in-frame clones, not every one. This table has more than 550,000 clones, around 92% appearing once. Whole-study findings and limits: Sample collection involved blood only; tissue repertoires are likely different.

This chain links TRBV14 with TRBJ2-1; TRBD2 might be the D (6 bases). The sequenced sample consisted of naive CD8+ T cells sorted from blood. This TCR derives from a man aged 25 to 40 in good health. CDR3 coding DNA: TGTGCCAGCAGCCAAGGAGTTTGGACGGGAGATGGATCCTACAATGAGCAGTTCTTC. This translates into CASSQGVWTGDGSYNEQFF.